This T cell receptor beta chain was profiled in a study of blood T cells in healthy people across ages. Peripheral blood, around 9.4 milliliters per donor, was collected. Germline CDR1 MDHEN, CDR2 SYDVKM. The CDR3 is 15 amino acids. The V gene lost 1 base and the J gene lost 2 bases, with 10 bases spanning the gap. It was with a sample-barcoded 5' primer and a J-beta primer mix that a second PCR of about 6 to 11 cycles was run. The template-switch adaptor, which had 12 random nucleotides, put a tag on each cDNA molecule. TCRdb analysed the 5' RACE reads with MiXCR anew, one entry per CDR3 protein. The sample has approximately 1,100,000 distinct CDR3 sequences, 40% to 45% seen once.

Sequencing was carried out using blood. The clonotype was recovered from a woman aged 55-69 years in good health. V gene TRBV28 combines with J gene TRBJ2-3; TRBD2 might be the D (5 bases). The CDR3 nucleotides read TGTGCCAGCAGTTTATCCGGGGAGTTCACAGATACGCAGTATTTT. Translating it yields CASSLSGEFTDTQYF.